The 31 T cell receptor beta chains reported below all come from one sample, sequenced in a study of molecular identifiers for immune sequencing clone quantification. TCRdb reprocessed the PCR reads via MiXCR and lists one record per CDR3 protein. This sample has approximately 90,000 distinct CDR3 sequences, with 20% to 25% found just once. Sequences were obtained from naive CD8+ T cells from blood, with Jurkat cell RNA spiked in. Indicated subset: FACS-sorted CD8+CD4-CCR7+CD45RA+ naive T cells. The source of these receptors is a human donor in good health. Some libraries in this study had Jurkat cell RNA spiked in.

V is TRBV7-9 and J is TRBJ2-7; tentatively, D is TRBD1 or TRBD2 (5 bases each). Trimming took 5 bases from V and 3 from J, leaving 17 bases between them. Per germline, CDR1 SEHNR and CDR2 FQNEAQ (reference sequence). The CDR3 spans 15 residues. DNA for the CDR3: TGTGCCAGCAGCCCATGGGGGACCGACCACTACGAGCAGTACTTC. As protein: CASSPWGTDHYEQYF.

The J gene is TRBJ2-7, the V gene TRBV5-1, with 10 bases that match TRBD1. Unmatched junction bases numbered 4, after V lost 5 bases and J lost 5 bases. The CDR3 is 13 amino acids. Germline assignment: CDR1 SGHRS and CDR2 YFSETQ. CDR3 loop: CASRTGGIDEQYF. The CDR3 DNA sequence: TGCGCCAGCAGGACAGGGGGCATCGACGAGCAGTACTTC.

This clonotype has a handful of counts. This may arise from a read error, as a much more abundant clone is one base away. The J gene is TRBJ2-5, the V gene TRBV20-1; 10 bases are a match to TRBD2. The CDR3 has 18 residues. Germline loops: CDR1 DFQATT, CDR2 SNEGSKA (reference sequence). The CDR3 nucleotides read TGCAGTGCTGTCAATCTAGCGGGGGCCACCGAGTCACAAGAGGCCCAGTACTTC. Protein sequence: CSAVNLAGATESQEAQYF.

The table lists this clonotype with many counts. The chain links TRBV12-5 to TRBJ1-1; a possible D gene is TRBD1 (6 bases). Between the trimmed V and J ends, which lost 5 bases and 3 bases, there was a span of 7 bases. The CDR3 has 12 amino acids. Germline values: CDR1 LGHNT, CDR2 FRNRAP. The CDR3 sequence is CASGGQYTEAFF. In nucleotides, the CDR3 is TGTGCTAGTGGTGGACAGTACACTGAAGCTTTCTTT.

This clonotype was seen only once. This may stem from a read error, because a much larger clone lies one nucleotide away. V gene TRBV11-1 combines with J gene TRBJ2-5; 7 bases agree with TRBD1. This CDR3 comprises 15 residues. The germline gives CDR1 SGHAT, CDR2 FQDESV (reference sequence). The CDR3 is CASGNRGREQATQYF. For the CDR3, the DNA is TGTGCCAGCGGGAACAGGGGCAGGGAGCAAGCGACCCAGTACTTC.

This clonotype occurred many times. The rearrangement links TRBV6-6 to TRBJ2-7, with TRBD2 matching over 8 bases. The CDR3 spans 11 residues. The germline gives CDR1 MNHNY, CDR2 SVGAGI (reference sequence). V was pared by 10 bases and J by 7 bases, with 6 bases of the junction left unmatched. CDR3 protein: CATRGAGEQYF. CDR3 bases: TGTGCCACGCGGGGGGCGGGAGAGCAGTACTTC.

This clonotype was observed a few times. The genes are TRBV27 and TRBJ1-2, with 9 nucleotides matching TRBD1. Trimming took 2 bases from V and 6 from J; bases not matched to a gene: 7. The germline V gene encodes CDR1 MNHEY and CDR2 SMNVEV (reference sequence). The CDR3 loop spans 15 amino acids. In nucleotides, the CDR3 is TGTGCCAGCAGTTTAGGGACAGGGCCCTATGATGGCTACACCTTC. Amino acid sequence: CASSLGTGPYDGYTF.

This clonotype occurred many times. V is TRBV3-1 and J is TRBJ2-2; D is undetermined. Per the germline V gene, CDR1 is LGHDT and CDR2 is YNNKEL (reference sequence). The V gene lost 6 bases and the J gene lost 3 bases, with 2 bases spanning the gap. The length of the CDR3 is 11 residues. In nucleotides, the CDR3 is TGTGCCAGCAGAGACACCGGGGAGCTGTTTTTT. As protein: CASRDTGELFF.

Ten or more counts support this clonotype. The chain carries TRBV27 and TRBJ2-7; 12 positions match TRBD2. Germline-derived CDR1 and CDR2 are MNHEY and SMNVEV (reference sequence). The V and J ends lost 5 bases and 2 bases, in that order; junction bases with no gene match: 7. This CDR3 region has 16 residues. Here the CDR3 DNA reads TGTGCCAGCAGTCCGACTAGCGGGGGTCTTACCTACGAGCAGTACTTC. Protein sequence: CASSPTSGGLTYEQYF.

This clonotype was picked up a small number of times. The rearrangement uses TRBV19 and TRBJ2-7, with 12 bases fitting TRBD2. V was pared by 4 bases and J by 5 bases, with 6 bases of the junction left unmatched. The germline V gene encodes CDR1 LNHDA and CDR2 SQIVND (reference sequence). CDR3 length equals 15 residues. The CDR3 here is CASSTGLAGIDEQYF. In DNA, the CDR3 is TGTGCCAGTAGTACCGGACTAGCGGGAATCGACGAGCAGTACTTC. Full variable domain (rest looked up from reference TRBV19 and TRBJ2-7): DGGITQSPKYLFRKEGQNVTLSCEQNLNHDAMYWYRQDPGQGLRLIYYSQIVNDFQKGDIAEGYSVSREKKESFPLTVTSAQKNPTAFYLCASSTGLAGIDEQYFGPGTRLTVT.

This clonotype was counted many times. This chain links TRBV6-2 or TRBV6-3 with TRBJ2-7; 8 nucleotides agree with TRBD1. The CDR3 extends over 14 amino acids. The germline V gene encodes CDR1 MNHEY and CDR2 SVGEGT. The trim removed 5 bases at V and 6 bases at J, leaving 9 bases unmatched. The CDR3 reads CASSTGTGVPEQYF. In DNA, the CDR3 is TGTGCCAGCAGTACCGGGACAGGCGTACCCGAGCAGTACTTC.

Many counts were recorded for this clonotype. This sequence joins TRBV3-1 and TRBJ2-3; perhaps D is TRBD1 or TRBD2 (5 bases each). Germline-derived CDR1 and CDR2 are LGHDT and YNNKEL (reference sequence). Trimming took off 4 bases at V and 1 base at J, with 9 bases between the two ends. CDR3 length equals 14 residues. The DNA for the CDR3 is TGTGCCAGCAGCCTCAGGGACCGCACAGATACGCAGTATTTT. It encodes CASSLRDRTDTQYF.

DNA of the CDR3: TGTGCCAGCAGTGTTACAGGGCCCACAGATACGCAGTATTTT. Its protein product is CASSVTGPTDTQYF. The chain recombines TRBV25-1 with TRBJ2-3; D is perhaps TRBD1 (6 bases). Between the trimmed V and J ends, which lost 4 bases and 2 bases, there was a span of 10 bases. Germline V gene data show CDR1 as MGHDK and CDR2 as SYGVNS. The CDR3 runs 14 residues.

Notes on this clonotype: This may be a read error: a much more frequent sequence differs by one nucleotide. J is TRBJ2-7 and V is TRBV3-1; TRBD1 is a possible D gene (5 bases). The CDR3 sequence is 15 residues long. Germline V gene sequence: CDR1 LGHDT, CDR2 YNNKEL (reference sequence). CDR3 nucleotide sequence: TGTGCCAGCGGCCAAGTGGAAGGGGCTGCCTACGAGCAGTACTTC. Its translation is CASGQVEGAAYEQYF.

This clonotype was counted between two and nine times. The chain carries TRBV29-1 and TRBJ2-3, with a possible D match to TRBD2 (6 bases). V lost 3 bases, J lost 0 bases, and 25 bases lay in between. The germline CDR1 and CDR2 sequences are SQVTM and ANQGSEA. The CDR3 contains 19 residues. The CDR3 DNA is TGCAGCGTTGAGGGCGCGGATAGCGGAAAACTGTTTAGCACAGATACGCAGTATTTT. Encoded protein: CSVEGADSGKLFSTDTQYF.

On this clonotype: A much more abundant neighbour one base away suggests this may be a read error. V is TRBV4-1 and J is TRBJ1-1; D uncertain. CDR3 length: 13 residues. CDR1 is MGHRA, CDR2 YSYEKL, per germline. In DNA form, the CDR3 reads TGCGCCAGCAGCCAAGTAATTGGCACTGCAGCTTTCTTT. The encoded protein is CASSQVIGTAAFF.

Points on this clonotype: Possible read error: a much larger clone is one base away. This chain links TRBV7-8 with TRBJ2-3, with TRBD2 matching over 9 bases. CDR3 length: 15 residues. Germline trimming cut 5 bases from V and 5 bases from J; bases unmatched to any gene: 8. CDR1 is SGHVS and CDR2 is FQNEAQ in the germline V gene. Written as DNA, the CDR3 is TGTGCCAGCAGCCTCAGGCGGGGGGGGGGAGATACGCAGTATTTT. Translation gives CASSLRRGGGDTQYF.

This clonotype was recorded a few times. V usage is TRBV7-2 and J usage is TRBJ2-2; 7 positions agree with TRBD1. V lost 2 bases, J lost 8 bases, and 8 bases stayed unmatched. CDR3 length: 15 amino acids. Germline values: CDR1 SGHTA, CDR2 FQGNSA. CDR3 amino acids: CASSLITGEWGELFF. Written as DNA, the CDR3 is TGTGCCAGCAGCTTAATAACAGGGGAATGGGGGGAGCTGTTTTTT.

This clonotype was counted between two and nine times. The J gene is TRBJ1-5, the V gene TRBV19; the D gene is possibly TRBD1 (5 bases). The CDR3 contains 15 residues. Germline V gene sequence: CDR1 LNHDA, CDR2 SQIVND (reference sequence). V was clipped by 3 bases and J by 0 bases, with 9 bases between them. CDR3 region: CASSMDNYSNQPQHF. The CDR3 DNA follows: TGTGCCAGTAGTATGGACAACTATAGCAATCAGCCCCAGCATTTT.

This clonotype has a single count. A single base separates this from a much larger clone, so it may be a read error. This chain joins TRBV27 and TRBJ2-3; 13 nucleotides line up with TRBD2. Germline CDR1 MNHEY, CDR2 SMNVEV (reference sequence). CDR3 length equals 23 residues. The CDR3: CASSLWGPTSGGAVGSFSDMQYF. The CDR3 bases are TGTGCCAGCAGTTTATGGGGCCCCACTAGCGGGGGGGCCGTGGGTTCCTTCTCGGATATGCAGTATTTT.

Concerning this clonotype: The junction does not match germline at one end; this may be a read error. J is TRBJ2-1 and V is TRBV5-3; D is tentatively TRBD1 or TRBD2 (6 bases each). TRBV5-3 is recorded as an ORF, its role being uncertain. The CDR3 totals 16 residues. CDR3: CASSWGRGYSYSEQFF. Here the CDR3 DNA reads TGTGCCAGCAGCTGGGGGCGGGGTTACTCCTACAGTGAGCAGTTCTTC.

This clonotype was observed many times. In DNA, the CDR3 is TGTGCCAGCAACACAGGGGCCGGGAGCAATCAGCCCCAGCATTTT. Encoded protein: CASNTGAGSNQPQHF. V is TRBV12-3 or TRBV12-4 and J is TRBJ1-5; 7 bases line up with TRBD1. The V gene end was trimmed by 7 bases and the J gene end by 1 base; junction bases not matched to a gene: 7. The CDR3 extends over 15 amino acids.

There are many counts of this clonotype. The genes are TRBV27 and TRBJ2-7, with TRBD2 matching over 10 bases. The CDR3 is 15 residues long. With V trimmed by 5 bases and J by 4 bases, 8 bases remained unmatched. Germline V gives CDR1 MNHEY, CDR2 SMNVEV (reference sequence). This chain's CDR3 is CASSQKREGLYEQYF. The CDR3, as DNA: TGTGCCAGCAGTCAGAAGCGGGAGGGCCTTTACGAGCAGTACTTC.

This clonotype appeared a few times. The chain joins TRBV7-9 to TRBJ1-3; D is possibly TRBD1 (5 bases). With 7 bases removed from V and 0 bases from J, the gap between germline ends came to 13 bases. From germline, CDR1 is SEHNR and CDR2 FQNEAQ (reference sequence). The CDR3 length is 15 residues. CDR3: CASKPGGDSGNTIYF. Here the CDR3 DNA reads TGTGCCAGCAAACCGGGGGGTGACTCTGGAAACACCATATATTTT.

This clonotype appeared many times. The J gene is TRBJ2-3, the V gene TRBV6-5, with D possibly matching TRBD1 (5 bases). This CDR3 has 15 residues. Germline lookup yields CDR1 MNHEY and CDR2 SVGAGI. The germline V and J ends were trimmed by 5 bases and 0 bases, with 12 bases remaining between them. CDR3 bases: TGTGCCAGCAGTCCTCGCGACAGCAGCACAGATACGCAGTATTTT. Residues: CASSPRDSSTDTQYF.

This clonotype was seen repeatedly, ten times or more. The V call is TRBV12-3 or TRBV12-4, the J call TRBJ2-5, with a tentative D call TRBD2 (5 bases). Trimming pared 2 bases from V and 5 bases from J, leaving 9 bases between. The CDR3 covers 13 residues. Here the CDR3 reads CASSLYEGETQYF. The CDR3 DNA follows: TGTGCCAGCAGTTTATATGAGGGCGAGACCCAGTACTTC.

In this sample, this clonotype turned up many times. The chain has TRBV5-5 and TRBJ1-1; tentative D call: TRBD1 (6 bases). V lost 0 bases and J lost 0, with 21 bases in between. Germline V gene data show CDR1 as SGHKS and CDR2 as YYEKEE (reference sequence). The CDR3 covers 19 residues. CDR3 in amino acids: CASSLGQDAFPGLNTEAFF. CDR3 sequence (DNA): TGTGCCAGCAGCTTGGGACAGGATGCCTTCCCCGGGTTGAACACTGAAGCTTTCTTT.

As concerns this clonotype: With a much larger clone just one base away, this may be a read error. Written as DNA, the CDR3 is TGCGCCAGCAGCCAAGGTCCCTCCTCGTCAGCCGGGGAGCTGTTTTTT. As protein: CASSQGPSSSAGELFF. V gene TRBV4-3 combines with J gene TRBJ2-2; D ambiguous. This CDR3 has 16 amino acids. Between the trimmed V and J ends, which lost 1 base and 6 bases, there was a span of 15 bases. Germline V lookup: CDR1 LGHNA, CDR2 YSLEER.

In this sample, this clonotype turned up many times. This chain joins TRBV12-5 and TRBJ1-1; D gene uncertain. With 5 bases removed from V and 8 bases from J, the gap between germline ends came to 18 bases. This CDR3 spans 14 amino acids. The germline CDR1 and CDR2 sequences are LGHNT and FRNRAP. The CDR3: CASGPSLKFDEAFF. CDR3 DNA sequence: TGTGCTAGTGGTCCGTCCCTTAAGTTTGACGAAGCTTTCTTT.

This clonotype was counted many times. The chain employs TRBV7-9 and TRBJ2-3; maybe TRBD2 (6 bases). V was cut by 5 bases and J by 5 bases, with 14 bases left in between. Germline loops: CDR1 SEHNR, CDR2 FQNEAQ (reference sequence). CDR3 size: 14 residues. The CDR3 DNA follows: TGTGCCAGCAGCAAGACTAGTTCAGAAGATACGCAGTATTTT. The encoded protein is CASSKTSSEDTQYF.

Notes on this clonotype: This could be a read error, since a much larger clone is one nucleotide away. CDR3 residues: CANSPRGNTIYF. The CDR3 coding sequence is TGTGCCAACAGCCCTCGGGGAAACACCATATATTTT. The genes are TRBV4-2 and TRBJ1-3; the D is unclear. This CDR3 has 12 residues. Per germline, CDR1 LGHNA and CDR2 YNFKEQ.